Listed here are 27 T cell receptor beta chains from one sample, sequenced in a study of T cell responses to AZD1222 COVID-19 vaccine. Sequenced by immunoSEQ multiplex PCR; TCRdb stores in-frame clones only, minus some. The sample records 150,000 to 200,000 clones, around 90% being singletons. The sample was peripheral blood, taken 28 days after the second dose of the MenACWY control vaccine. Every receptor here comes from an adult who received the MenACWY meningococcal vaccine as a control.

This rearrangement joins TRBV30 to TRBJ1-6; perhaps TRBD1 as D (6 bases). Between the trimmed V and J ends, which lost 0 bases and 0 bases, there was a span of 9 bases. This CDR3 spans 16 amino acids. In germline, CDR1 is GTSNPN, CDR2 SVGIG (reference sequence). The CDR3 nucleotides are TGTGCCTGGAGTGTCTCGGGGGCCTCCTATAATTCACCCCTCCACTTT. It translates to CAWSVSGASYNSPLHF. Full variable domain (outside the CDR3, taken from reference TRBV30 and TRBJ1-6): SQTIHQWPATLVQPVGSPLSLECTVEGTSNPNLYWYRQAAGRGLQLLFYSVGIGQISSEVPQNLSASRPQDRQFILSSKKLLLSDSGFYLCAWSVSGASYNSPLHFGNGTRLTVT.

The chain couples TRBV14 to TRBJ2-5; possibly TRBD1 for D (7 bases). Trimming stripped 3 bases from V and 7 bases from J, with 15 bases between. The CDR3 has 14 amino acids. Germline V gene sequence: CDR1 SGHDN, CDR2 FVKESK. CDR3 sequence reads: CASSQGGPGGTQYF. CDR3 sequence (DNA): TGTGCCAGCAGCCAGGGGGGCCCAGGGGGGACCCAGTACTTC. Filled out from reference TRBV14 and TRBJ2-5, the complete variable domain reads EAGVTQFPSHSVIEKGQTVTLRCDPISGHDNLYWYRRVMGKEIKFLLHFVKESKQDESGMPNNRFLAERTGGTYSTLKVQPAELEDSGVYFCASSQGGPGGTQYFGPGTRLLVL.

The rearrangement uses TRBV30 and TRBJ1-4, with 9 bases lining up with TRBD1. V was clipped by 5 bases and J by 6 bases; unmatched bases: 4. The CDR3 is 13 amino acids. CDR1 and CDR2 (germline): GTSNPN, SVGIG (reference sequence). The CDR3 protein is CAWETGGHEKLFF. The CDR3 DNA reads TGTGCCTGGGAGACAGGGGGGCATGAAAAACTGTTTTTT.

This chain connects TRBV28 to TRBJ1-5; possible D gene TRBD1, 5 bases. The CDR3 contains 20 residues. Germline V lookup: CDR1 MDHEN, CDR2 SYDVKM. V lost 4 bases and J 0 bases, leaving 25 bases between the germline ends. The CDR3 loop reads CASSSFGSLAGLYSNQPQHF. CDR3 DNA: TGTGCCAGCAGTTCGTTCGGCAGTTTGGCGGGGCTATATAGCAATCAGCCCCAGCATTTT.

This rearrangement joins TRBV14 to TRBJ1-2; D remains ambiguous. The CDR3 sequence is 15 residues long. Trimming took 4 bases from V and 4 from J, leaving 16 bases between them. CDR1 is SGHDN and CDR2 is FVKESK in the germline V gene. The CDR3 DNA reads TGTGCCAGCAGCCCCACGTTGGGGTACGCCTATGGCTACACCTTC. Residues: CASSPTLGYAYGYTF.

The count of this clone is one. Additional DNA sequences in this sample encode the identical CDR3. The chain joins TRBV5-1 to TRBJ2-7; TRBD2 might be the D (5 bases). This CDR3 spans 15 amino acids. Germline V CDR1 and CDR2: SGHRS, YFSETQ. The V gene lost 0 bases and the J gene lost 4 bases, with 14 bases spanning the gap. The CDR3 here is CASSLGGRTTYEQYF. CDR3 bases: TGCGCCAGCAGCTTGGGAGGGCGTACAACTTACGAGCAGTACTTC.

The V and J genes are TRBV7-9 and TRBJ1-2, with D possibly being TRBD1 (5 bases). Germline V gene data show CDR1 as SEHNR and CDR2 as FQNEAQ (reference sequence). V shed 5 bases and J shed 8 bases, with 18 bases lying between them. The CDR3 length is 14 residues. This CDR3 is CASSPAGGSLGYTF. CDR3 DNA: TGTGCCAGCAGCCCCGCCGGGGGGAGCTTGGGCTACACCTTC.

The rearrangement joins TRBV20-1 to TRBJ2-7; D remains unclear. This CDR3 is 10 amino acids long. Looked up from germline, CDR1 is DFQATT and CDR2 is SNEGSKA (reference sequence). Trimming took off 2 bases at V and 2 bases at J, with 1 base between the two ends. CDR3 protein: CSARTYEQYF. CDR3 DNA: TGCAGTGCTAGAACCTACGAGCAGTACTTC.

The rearrangement uses TRBV6-6 and TRBJ1-1, with TRBD1 matching over 10 bases. There are 16 residues in the CDR3. Germline values: CDR1 MNHNY, CDR2 SVGAGI (reference sequence). The ends lost 0 bases at V and 0 bases at J; junction bases unmatched: 1. This chain's CDR3 is CASSYSDRGMNTEAFF. CDR3 nucleotides: TGTGCCAGCAGTTACTCGGACAGGGGGATGAACACTGAAGCTTTCTTT.

This chain connects TRBV3-1 (or the pseudogene TRBV3-2) to TRBJ1-1; 10 nucleotides match TRBD1. After removal of 5 bases from V and 6 bases from J, the junction contained 3 bases not matched to a gene. The CDR3 runs to 13 residues. CDR1 is LGHDT, CDR2 YNNKEL, per germline (reference sequence). The CDR3 spells CASSWTGGAEAFF. The DNA of the CDR3 is TGTGCCAGCAGCTGGACAGGGGGTGCTGAAGCTTTCTTT.

The genes are TRBV9 and TRBJ2-7; D gene ambiguous. V lost 0 bases and J lost 5, with 12 bases in between. The germline V gene encodes CDR1 SGDLS and CDR2 YYNGEE. This CDR3 has 14 amino acids. This CDR3 reads CASSVGHAWDEQYF. The CDR3 DNA reads TGTGCCAGCAGCGTAGGGCACGCTTGGGACGAGCAGTACTTC.

This sequence joins TRBV2 and TRBJ2-7, with 8 bases lining up with TRBD2. CDR1 is SNHLY, CDR2 FYNNEI, per germline. After removal of 6 bases from V and 5 bases from J, the junction contained 15 bases not matched to a gene. This CDR3 has 16 residues. CDR3 bases: TGTGCCAGCAGGAGAGTAGAGGGACTAGATTTAAACGAGCAGTACTTC. This codes for CASRRVEGLDLNEQYF.

The chain recombines TRBV13 with TRBJ2-2; 14 positions match TRBD2. The CDR3 contains 18 residues. The germline V gene encodes CDR1 PRHDT and CDR2 FYEKMQ (reference sequence). The V gene end was trimmed by 2 bases and the J gene end by 5 bases; junction bases not matched to a gene: 7. CDR3 nucleotides: TGTGCCAGCAGCTTATCAGGGACTAGCGGGAGTCTGACCGGGGAGCTGTTTTTT. The encoded protein is CASSLSGTSGSLTGELFF.

The rearrangement links TRBV5-1 to TRBJ1-2, with unresolved D. The CDR3 length is 13 residues. CDR1 and CDR2 from the germline V gene are SGHRS and YFSETQ. Between the trimmed V and J ends, which lost 0 bases and 7 bases, there was a span of 10 bases. CDR3 amino acids: CASSLEGVSGYTF. The CDR3 bases are TGCGCCAGCAGCTTGGAAGGAGTCTCTGGCTACACCTTC.

The rearrangement uses TRBV5-1 and TRBJ2-3; TRBD1 might be the D (6 bases). Trimming cost V 4 bases and J 2 bases, with 14 bases left between them. The CDR3 loop spans 15 amino acids. The germline V gene has CDR1 SGHRS and CDR2 YFSETQ. CDR3 protein: CASSLEQGITDTQYF. DNA of the CDR3: TGCGCCAGCAGCCTTGAGCAGGGGATCACAGATACGCAGTATTTT. Filled out from reference TRBV5-1 and TRBJ2-3, the complete variable domain reads KAGVTQTPRYLIKTRGQQVTLSCSPISGHRSVSWYQQTPGQGLQFLFEYFSETQRNKGNFPGRFSGRQFSNSRSEMNVSTLELGDSALYLCASSLEQGITDTQYFGPGTRLTVL.

This chain links TRBV24-1 with TRBJ2-3; 8 bases match TRBD2. The CDR3 loop spans 16 amino acids. J gave up 2 bases and V 4 bases, and 7 bases lay outside the gene matches. CDR1 and CDR2 from the germline V gene are KGHDR and SFDVKD. CDR3 DNA: TGTGCCACCAGTGACTCTAGCGGGTCGGACACAGATACGCAGTATTTT. As protein: CATSDSSGSDTDTQYF.

The chain is built from TRBV6-5 and TRBJ1-4, with D tentatively TRBD1 (5 bases). Trimming stripped 0 bases from V and 7 bases from J, with 15 bases between. The CDR3 is 16 amino acids. Germline V gene sequence: CDR1 MNHEY, CDR2 SVGAGI. The CDR3 coding sequence is TGTGCCAGCAGTTACTCTTCAGGGCAATTGGGTGAAAAACTGTTTTTT. Its translation is CASSYSSGQLGEKLFF.

The chain is built from TRBV30 and TRBJ2-6; a weak D match, TRBD1 (6 bases). Germline loops: CDR1 GTSNPN, CDR2 SVGIG (reference sequence). The CDR3 runs to 18 residues. V was trimmed by 8 bases and J by 4 bases, leaving 27 bases between them. CDR3 loop: CAGRGQGTLGEGANVLTF. The CDR3 DNA reads TGTGCCGGTCGAGGGCAGGGGACCCTCGGGGAAGGGGCCAACGTCCTGACTTTC.

The count of this clone is one. The chain carries TRBV15 and TRBJ1-4; D uncertain. Germline V gene sequence: CDR1 LNHNV, CDR2 YYDKDF (reference sequence). The CDR3 spans 16 residues. The germline V and J ends were trimmed by 5 bases and 2 bases, with 15 bases remaining between them. CDR3 DNA sequence: TGTGCCACCAGCGCCGACCAAGCTTCCACTAATGAAAAACTGTTTTTT. It specifies CATSADQASTNEKLFF.

V gene TRBV3-1 (or the pseudogene TRBV3-2) combines with J gene TRBJ2-5, with 10 positions matching TRBD2. The V gene end was trimmed by 2 bases and the J gene end by 4 bases; junction bases not matched to a gene: 10. Germline CDR1 and CDR2: LGHDT and YNNKEL (reference sequence). The CDR3 covers 17 residues. CDR3 nucleotides: TGTGCCAGCAGCCAATCCCTTGGGCTAGCGGGAGTAGAGACCCAGTACTTC. Translated, it gives CASSQSLGLAGVETQYF.

V usage is TRBV29-1 and J usage is TRBJ1-1; D is undetermined. There are 13 residues in the CDR3. V was shortened by 0 bases and J by 6 bases, with 11 bases between the two germline ends. The germline CDR1 and CDR2 sequences are SQVTM and ANQGSEA. CDR3 amino acids: CSVEDQRWAEAFF. The CDR3, as DNA: TGCAGCGTTGAAGACCAAAGGTGGGCTGAAGCTTTCTTT.

The genes are TRBV24-1 and TRBJ2-5, with 7 positions matching TRBD1. The germline V gene encodes CDR1 KGHDR and CDR2 SFDVKD. The CDR3 loop spans 15 amino acids. J was trimmed by 5 bases and V by 5 bases; bases with no gene match: 10. In DNA, the CDR3 is TGTGCCACCAGTGCCACGGGACAGTTCGGGGAGACCCAGTACTTC. It yields the protein CATSATGQFGETQYF.

This chain connects TRBV11-2 to TRBJ2-1, with 10 nucleotides matching TRBD2. CDR1 is SGHAT and CDR2 is FQNNGV in the germline V gene. V dropped 3 bases and J dropped 1; count of bases not matched to a gene: 3. This CDR3 is built from 16 residues. The chain's CDR3 is CASSFGGLASYNEQFF. CDR3 DNA: TGTGCCAGCAGCTTCGGGGGACTAGCGTCCTACAATGAGCAGTTCTTC.

The chain has TRBV5-6 and TRBJ1-5, with D possibly matching TRBD1 (5 bases). V was cut by 4 bases and J by 7 bases, with 12 bases left in between. The germline V gene encodes CDR1 SGHDT and CDR2 YYEEEE. CDR3 length: 13 residues. The CDR3 loop is CASSQGRDQPQHF. Written as DNA, the CDR3 is TGTGCCAGCAGCCAGGGCAGGGACCAGCCCCAGCATTTT. The full variable domain, with the rest looked up from reference TRBV5-6 and TRBJ1-5, is DAGVTQSPTHLIKTRGQQVTLRCSPKSGHDTVSWYQQALGQGPQFIFQYYEEEERQRGNFPDRFSGHQFPNYSSELNVNALLLGDSALYLCASSQGRDQPQHFGDGTRLSIL.

Here the CDR3 reads CASSWVWEGPSRKGTGERYEQYF. CDR3 bases: TGTGCCAGCAGTTGGGTGTGGGAGGGTCCGAGTAGAAAAGGGACTGGGGAGAGATACGAGCAGTACTTC. This sequence joins TRBV28 and TRBJ2-7, with 7 positions matching TRBD2. This CDR3 has 23 amino acids. V shed 4 bases and J 4 bases; nucleotides not matched to a gene: 34. Germline CDR1 is MDHEN and CDR2 is SYDVKM. The full variable domain, rest sourced from reference TRBV28 and TRBJ2-7, is DVKVTQSSRYLVKRTGEKVFLECVQDMDHENMFWYRQDPGLGLRLIYFSYDVKMKEKGDIPEGYSVSREKKERFSLILESASTNQTSMYLCASSWVWEGPSRKGTGERYEQYFGPGTRLTVT.

The J gene is TRBJ1-2, the V gene TRBV28; tentative D call: TRBD1 (5 bases). Germline values: CDR1 MDHEN, CDR2 SYDVKM. V lost 4 bases, J lost 4 bases, and 13 bases lay in between. The CDR3 has 14 residues. The CDR3 sequence is CASSSSGPTYGYTF. The CDR3 nucleotides are TGTGCCAGCAGTTCCTCGGGACCGACCTATGGCTACACCTTC.

The chain recombines TRBV30 with TRBJ2-5; 10 bases are a match to TRBD2. This CDR3 comprises 15 residues. The V gene's germline CDR1 is GTSNPN and CDR2 SVGIG (reference sequence). With 2 bases clipped from V and 5 bases from J, the junction kept 8 bases outside the gene matches. The CDR3 here is CAWSWTSGAGETQYF. CDR3 in DNA: TGTGCCTGGAGTTGGACTAGCGGAGCGGGGGAGACCCAGTACTTC.